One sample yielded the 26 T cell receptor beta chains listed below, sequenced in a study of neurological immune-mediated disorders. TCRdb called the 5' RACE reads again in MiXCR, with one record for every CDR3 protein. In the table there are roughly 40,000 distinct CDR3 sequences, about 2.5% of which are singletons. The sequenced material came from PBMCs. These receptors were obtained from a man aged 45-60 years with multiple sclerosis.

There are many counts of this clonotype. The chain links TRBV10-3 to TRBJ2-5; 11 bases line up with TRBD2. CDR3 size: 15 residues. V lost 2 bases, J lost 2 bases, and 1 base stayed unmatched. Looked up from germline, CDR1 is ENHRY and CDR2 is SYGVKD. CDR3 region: CAISELAGGQETQYF. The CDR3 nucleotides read TGTGCCATCAGTGAGCTAGCGGGGGGTCAAGAGACCCAGTACTTC.

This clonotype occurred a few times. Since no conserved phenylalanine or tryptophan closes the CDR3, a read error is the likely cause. The CDR3 sequence: CASGNTTSNQPQHI. The CDR3 DNA follows: TGTGCCAGCGGGAACACGACTAGCAATCAGCCCCAGCATATT. The V gene is TRBV27, the J gene TRBJ1-5; no reliable D call. Germline-derived CDR1 and CDR2 are MNHEY and SMNVEV (reference sequence). This CDR3 contains 14 residues. V lost 8 bases, J lost 0 bases, and 11 bases lay in between.

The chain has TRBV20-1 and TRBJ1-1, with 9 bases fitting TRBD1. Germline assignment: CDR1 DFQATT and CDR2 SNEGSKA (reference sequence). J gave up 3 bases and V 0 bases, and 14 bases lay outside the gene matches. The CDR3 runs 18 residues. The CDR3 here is CSARDANPGTGIDTEAFF. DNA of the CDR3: TGCAGTGCTAGAGATGCTAACCCGGGGACAGGGATCGACACTGAAGCTTTCTTT.

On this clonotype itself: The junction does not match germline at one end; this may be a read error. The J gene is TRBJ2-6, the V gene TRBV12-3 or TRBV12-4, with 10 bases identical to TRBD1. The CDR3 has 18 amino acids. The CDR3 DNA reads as TGTGCCAGCAGTTCCTCCCCAGGACAGGGGGACGGGGCCAAAGTCCTGACTTTC. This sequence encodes CASSSSPGQGDGAKVLTF.

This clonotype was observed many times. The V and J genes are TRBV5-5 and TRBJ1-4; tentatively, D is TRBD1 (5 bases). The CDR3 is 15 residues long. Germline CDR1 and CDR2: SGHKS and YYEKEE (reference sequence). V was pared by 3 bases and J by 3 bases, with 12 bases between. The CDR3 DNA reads TGTGCCAGCAGCTCCACCCGGGACGCTAATGAAAAACTGTTTTTT. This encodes CASSSTRDANEKLFF.

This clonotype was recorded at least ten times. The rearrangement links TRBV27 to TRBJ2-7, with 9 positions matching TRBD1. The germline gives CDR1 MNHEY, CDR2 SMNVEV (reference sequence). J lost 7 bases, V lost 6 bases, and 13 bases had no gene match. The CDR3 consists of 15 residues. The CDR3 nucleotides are TGTGCCAGCAGCTCCCGGTGGACAGGGGCGCAGGAGCAGTACTTC. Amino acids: CASSSRWTGAQEQYF.

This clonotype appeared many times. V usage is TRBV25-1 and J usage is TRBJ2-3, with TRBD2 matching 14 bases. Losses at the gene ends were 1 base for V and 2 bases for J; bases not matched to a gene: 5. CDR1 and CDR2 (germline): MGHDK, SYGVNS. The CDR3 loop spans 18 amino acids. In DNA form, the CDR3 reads TGTGCCAGCAGTGAATGGACTAGCGGGGGGTTGCTCACAGATACGCAGTATTTT. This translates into CASSEWTSGGLLTDTQYF.

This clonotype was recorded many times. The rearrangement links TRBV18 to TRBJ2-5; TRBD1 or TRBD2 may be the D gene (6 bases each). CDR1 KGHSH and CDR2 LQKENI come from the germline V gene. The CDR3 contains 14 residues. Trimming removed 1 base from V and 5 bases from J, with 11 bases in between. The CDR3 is CASSPLGGGETQYF. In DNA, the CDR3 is TGTGCCAGCTCACCACTGGGGGGCGGCGAGACCCAGTACTTC.

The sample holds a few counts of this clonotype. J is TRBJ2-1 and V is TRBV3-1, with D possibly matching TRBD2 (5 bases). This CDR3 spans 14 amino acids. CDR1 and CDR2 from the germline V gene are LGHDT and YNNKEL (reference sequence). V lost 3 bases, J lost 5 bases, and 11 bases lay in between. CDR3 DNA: TGTGCCAGCAGCCATGTGGACTTTCACAATGAGCAGTTCTTC. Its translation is CASSHVDFHNEQFF.

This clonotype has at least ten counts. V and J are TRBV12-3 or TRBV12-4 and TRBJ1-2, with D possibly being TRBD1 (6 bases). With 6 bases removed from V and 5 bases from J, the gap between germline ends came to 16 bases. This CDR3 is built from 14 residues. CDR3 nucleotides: TGTGCCAGCAGCGACCGTCGGACAGCGTATGGCTACACCTTC. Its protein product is CASSDRRTAYGYTF.

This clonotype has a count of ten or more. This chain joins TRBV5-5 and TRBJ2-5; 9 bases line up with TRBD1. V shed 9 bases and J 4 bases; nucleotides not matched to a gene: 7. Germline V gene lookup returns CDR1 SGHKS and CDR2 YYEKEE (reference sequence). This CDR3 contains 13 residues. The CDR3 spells CATKGTGSETQYF. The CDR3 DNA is TGTGCCACCAAAGGGACAGGGTCAGAGACCCAGTACTTC.

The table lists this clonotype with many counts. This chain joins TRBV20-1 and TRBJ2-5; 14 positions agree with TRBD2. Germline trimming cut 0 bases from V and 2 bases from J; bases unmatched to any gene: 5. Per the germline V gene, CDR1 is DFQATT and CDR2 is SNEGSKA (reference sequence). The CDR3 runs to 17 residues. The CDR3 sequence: CSARDGTSGGLQETQYF. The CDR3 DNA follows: TGCAGTGCTAGAGACGGGACTAGCGGGGGCCTGCAAGAGACCCAGTACTTC.

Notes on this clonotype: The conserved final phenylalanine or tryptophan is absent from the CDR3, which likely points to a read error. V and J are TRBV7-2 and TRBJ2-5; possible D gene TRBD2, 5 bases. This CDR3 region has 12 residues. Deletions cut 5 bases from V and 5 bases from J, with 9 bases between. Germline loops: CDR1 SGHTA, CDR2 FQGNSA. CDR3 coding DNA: TGTGCCAGCAGCCGACGGAGGGAGACCCAGTACAAC. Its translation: CASSRRRETQYN.

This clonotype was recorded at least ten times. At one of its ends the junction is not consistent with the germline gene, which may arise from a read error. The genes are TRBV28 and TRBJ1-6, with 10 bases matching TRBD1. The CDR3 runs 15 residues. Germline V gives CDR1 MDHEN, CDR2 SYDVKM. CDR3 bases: TGTGCCAGCAGTGCATCCGGGACAGGGGACTCACCCCTCAACTTT. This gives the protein CASSASGTGDSPLNF.

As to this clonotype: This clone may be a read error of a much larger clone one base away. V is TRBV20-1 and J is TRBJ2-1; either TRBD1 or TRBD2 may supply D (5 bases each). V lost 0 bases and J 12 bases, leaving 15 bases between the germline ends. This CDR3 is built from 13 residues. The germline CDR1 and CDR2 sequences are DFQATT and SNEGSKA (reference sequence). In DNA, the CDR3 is TGCAGTGCTAGAGATCGGATAGCGAGGGGGCAGTTCTTC. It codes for CSARDRIARGQFF.

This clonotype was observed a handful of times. The CDR3, as DNA: TGTGCCAGCAGGGAGGGACAGGGGACCACCTACGAGCAGTACTTC. Its protein is CASREGQGTTYEQYF. The chain recombines TRBV6-6 with TRBJ2-7; 10 nucleotides line up with TRBD1. Unmatched junction bases numbered 7, after V lost 6 bases and J lost 2 bases. The CDR3 covers 15 residues. Per germline, CDR1 MNHNY and CDR2 SVGAGI (reference sequence).

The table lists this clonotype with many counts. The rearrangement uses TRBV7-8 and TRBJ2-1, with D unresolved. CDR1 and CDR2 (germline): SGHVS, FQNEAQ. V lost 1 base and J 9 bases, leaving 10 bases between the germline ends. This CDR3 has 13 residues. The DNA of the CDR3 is TGTGCCAGCAGCTTAGTTGTCTCAGGTGAGCAGTTCTTC. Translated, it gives CASSLVVSGEQFF.

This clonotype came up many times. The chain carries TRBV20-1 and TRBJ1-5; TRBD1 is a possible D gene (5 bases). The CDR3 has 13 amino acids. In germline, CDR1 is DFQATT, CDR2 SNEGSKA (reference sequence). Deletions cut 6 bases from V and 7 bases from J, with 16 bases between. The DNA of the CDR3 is TGCAGTGCCCGGAGGGGAGTAGGGCAGCCCCAGCATTTT. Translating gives CSARRGVGQPQHF.

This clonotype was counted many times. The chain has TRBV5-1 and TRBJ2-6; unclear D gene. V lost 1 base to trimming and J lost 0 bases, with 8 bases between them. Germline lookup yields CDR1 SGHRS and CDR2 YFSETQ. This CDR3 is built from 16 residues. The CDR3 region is CASSLPGSSGANVLTF. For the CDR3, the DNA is TGCGCCAGCAGCTTGCCCGGCAGCTCTGGGGCCAACGTCCTGACTTTC.

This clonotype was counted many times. CDR3 sequence: CATSDLTGGAETQYF. The CDR3 coding sequence is TGTGCCACCAGTGATTTGACAGGGGGCGCGGAGACCCAGTACTTC. V is TRBV24-1 and J is TRBJ2-5, with 9 positions matching TRBD1. The length of the CDR3 is 15 residues. The V segment lost 0 bases and the J segment 5 bases; nucleotides outside the gene matches: 3. Germline V gene data show CDR1 as KGHDR and CDR2 as SFDVKD.

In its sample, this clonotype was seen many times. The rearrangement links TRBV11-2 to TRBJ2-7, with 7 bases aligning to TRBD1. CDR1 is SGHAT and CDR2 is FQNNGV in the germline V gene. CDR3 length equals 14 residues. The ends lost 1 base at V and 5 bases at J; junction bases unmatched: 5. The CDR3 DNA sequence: TGTGCCAGCAGCTTAGGACAGGGTACCCACGAGCAGTACTTC. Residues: CASSLGQGTHEQYF.

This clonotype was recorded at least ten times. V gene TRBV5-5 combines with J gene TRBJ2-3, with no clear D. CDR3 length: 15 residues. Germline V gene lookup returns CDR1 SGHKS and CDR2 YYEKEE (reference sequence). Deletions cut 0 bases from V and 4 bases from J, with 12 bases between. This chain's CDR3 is CASSLGTLGSDTQYF. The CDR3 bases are TGTGCCAGCAGCTTGGGAACTTTAGGCTCAGATACGCAGTATTTT.

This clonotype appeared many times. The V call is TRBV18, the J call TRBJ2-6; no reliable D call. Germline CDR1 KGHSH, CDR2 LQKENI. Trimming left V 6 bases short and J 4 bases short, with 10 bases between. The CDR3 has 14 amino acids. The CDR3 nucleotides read TGTGCCAGCTCCCCTCAGAGGGGGGCCAACGTCCTGACTTTC. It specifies CASSPQRGANVLTF.

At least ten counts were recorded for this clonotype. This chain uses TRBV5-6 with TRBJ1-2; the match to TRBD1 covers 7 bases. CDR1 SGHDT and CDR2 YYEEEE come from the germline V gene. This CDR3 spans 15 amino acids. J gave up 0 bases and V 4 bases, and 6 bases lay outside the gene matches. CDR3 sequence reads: CASSLLGQTNYGYTF. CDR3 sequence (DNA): TGTGCCAGCAGCCTCCTGGGACAGACTAACTATGGCTACACCTTC.

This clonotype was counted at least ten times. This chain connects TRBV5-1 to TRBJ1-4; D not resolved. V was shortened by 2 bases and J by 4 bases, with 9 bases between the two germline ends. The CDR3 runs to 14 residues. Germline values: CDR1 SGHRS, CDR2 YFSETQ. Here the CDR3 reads CASSFGSFNEKLFF. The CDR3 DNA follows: TGCGCCAGCAGCTTCGGGTCGTTTAATGAAAAACTGTTTTTT.

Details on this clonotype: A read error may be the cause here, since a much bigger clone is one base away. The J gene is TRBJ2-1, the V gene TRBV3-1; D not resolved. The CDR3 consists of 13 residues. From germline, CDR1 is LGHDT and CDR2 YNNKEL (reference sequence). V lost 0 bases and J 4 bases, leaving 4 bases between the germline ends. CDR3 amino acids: CASSQEIYNEQFF. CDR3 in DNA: TGTGCCAGCAGCCAAGAAATTTACAATGAGCAGTTCTTC.